Following are 7 T cell receptor beta chains from one sample sequenced in a study of T cell responses to AZD1222 COVID-19 vaccine. Using immunoSEQ multiplex PCR, the repertoire was profiled, and TCRdb retains in-frame clones only, with some absent. This sample has 150,000 to 200,000 clones, with 91% found just once. The sample consisted of peripheral blood, taken on day 0 of AZD1222 vaccination. The receptors stem from an adult in good health.

V and J are TRBV11-2 and TRBJ2-2; TRBD1 agrees at 8 bases. J lost 4 bases, V lost 3 bases, and 10 bases had no gene match. Per germline, CDR1 SGHAT and CDR2 FQNNGV. The CDR3 has 17 amino acids. The CDR3 sequence is CASSLGATGVSTGELFF. The DNA for the CDR3 is TGTGCCAGCAGCTTGGGGGCGACAGGGGTTAGCACCGGGGAGCTGTTTTTT.

The chain couples TRBV11-2 to TRBJ1-6; no clear D. This CDR3 has 11 residues. Per the germline V gene, CDR1 is SGHAT and CDR2 is FQNNGV. Trimming removed 3 bases from V and 9 bases from J, with 3 bases in between. CDR3 sequence: CASSFFSPLHF. Written as DNA, the CDR3 is TGTGCCAGCAGCTTCTTTTCACCCCTCCACTTT.

The V gene is TRBV6-2 or TRBV6-3, the J gene TRBJ2-2, with D unclear. The CDR3 is made up of 16 amino acids. Germline V gives CDR1 MNHEY, CDR2 SVGEGT. With 1 base removed from V and 0 bases from J, the gap between germline ends came to 9 bases. The CDR3 coding sequence is TGTGCCAGCAGTTACTGGCCGATTACGAACACCGGGGAGCTGTTTTTT. Amino acid sequence: CASSYWPITNTGELFF.

V gene TRBV5-3 combines with J gene TRBJ1-2; TRBD1 aligns across 7 bases. TRBV5-3 is treated as an ORF (open reading frame) with a function not yet certain. The CDR3 contains 16 residues. The V segment lost 4 bases and the J segment 4 bases; nucleotides outside the gene matches: 13. CDR3 in amino acids: CARSPEDRPTIYGYTF. The CDR3 region has the DNA TGTGCCAGAAGCCCGGAGGACAGGCCTACGATCTATGGCTACACCTTC.

J is TRBJ1-1 and V is TRBV30; TRBD1 matches at 8 bases. J was trimmed by 1 base and V by 1 base; bases with no gene match: 2. Looked up from germline, CDR1 is GTSNPN and CDR2 is SVGIG (reference sequence). This CDR3 region has 14 residues. CDR3 amino acids: CAWSETGGNTEAFF. CDR3 nucleotide sequence: TGTGCCTGGAGTGAAACAGGGGGGAACACTGAAGCTTTCTTT.

This chain links TRBV2 with TRBJ1-4; 8 nucleotides agree with TRBD1. This CDR3 region has 14 residues. The V gene end was trimmed by 2 bases and the J gene end by 5 bases; junction bases not matched to a gene: 1. Germline CDR1 is SNHLY and CDR2 is FYNNEI. CDR3 DNA sequence: TGTGCCAGCAGTGAAAGACAGGGGAATGAAAAACTGTTTTTT. It translates to CASSERQGNEKLFF.

V and J are TRBV7-9 and TRBJ1-6; D is unclear. V lost 3 bases and J lost 8, with 5 bases in between. The CDR3 covers 12 residues. CDR1 and CDR2 (germline): SEHNR, FQNEAQ (reference sequence). CDR3 amino acids: CASSFSDSPLHF. The CDR3 region has the DNA TGTGCCAGCAGCTTCAGCGATTCACCCCTCCACTTT.